The 29 T cell receptor beta chains reported below all come from one sample, sequenced in a study of Graves' ophthalmopathy and Graves' hyperthyroidism. The authors amplified TCR beta CDR3 regions, and they did so from RNA transcripts for repertoire sequencing. RT-PCR was first run with HTBI primers, then multiplex PCR in a second round. MiXCR was run by TCRdb on the multiplex PCR reads, yielding one entry per CDR3 protein. The sample has hundreds of thousands of distinct CDR3 sequences, roughly 41% seen once. The sample consisted of peripheral blood. The receptors originated from an adult man with Graves' ophthalmopathy.

This clonotype was seen only a few times. J is TRBJ1-2 and V is TRBV10-2; no firm D call. V dropped 6 bases and J dropped 4 bases, with 21 bases sitting between them. Germline V lookup: CDR1 WSHSY, CDR2 SAAADI. The CDR3 loop spans 16 amino acids. As DNA, the CDR3 is TGCGCCAGCAGCCAAGCTCCGGCCAGGAACCTCTATGGCTACACCTTC. It specifies CASSQAPARNLYGYTF.

Of note for this clonotype: A read error may be the cause here, since a much bigger clone is one base away. V gene TRBV10-3 combines with J gene TRBJ1-6; no definite D call. Per the germline V gene, CDR1 is ENHRY and CDR2 is SYGVKD. This CDR3 has 14 amino acids. V was cut by 2 bases and J by 6 bases, with 8 bases left in between. CDR3: CAISEARFNSPLHF. As DNA, the CDR3 is TGTGCCATCAGTGAGGCCAGGTTTAATTCACCCCTCCACTTT.

V and J are TRBV6-1 and TRBJ1-2; possibly TRBD1 for D (6 bases). This CDR3 has 11 amino acids. Germline V gives CDR1 MNHNS, CDR2 SASEGT. V was clipped by 10 bases and J by 6 bases, with 12 bases between them. The CDR3 bases are TGTGCCACCCGTGAGGGGGATGGCTACACCTTC. This gives the protein CATREGDGYTF.

This clonotype was recorded at least ten times. V gene TRBV5-1 combines with J gene TRBJ1-1, with D possibly matching TRBD1 (5 bases). Germline CDR1 and CDR2: SGHRS and YFSETQ. Trimming took 1 base from V and 11 from J, leaving 12 bases between them. This CDR3 is built from 12 residues. The CDR3 sequence: CASSLQGESAFF. CDR3 DNA sequence: TGCGCCAGCAGCTTGCAAGGGGAATCGGCTTTCTTT.

This clonotype was recorded a few times. The V call is TRBV5-1, the J call TRBJ2-2; the D gene is possibly TRBD2 (5 bases). The germline V gene has CDR1 SGHRS and CDR2 YFSETQ. The CDR3 covers 14 residues. The germline V and J ends were trimmed by 2 bases and 2 bases, with 7 bases remaining between them. CDR3 sequence: CASSLLENTGELFF. CDR3 coding DNA: TGCGCCAGCAGCTTACTAGAAAACACCGGGGAGCTGTTTTTT.

This clonotype was counted a few times. The CDR3 sequence is CASSIRPTATDTQYF. CDR3 coding DNA: TGTGCCAGCAGCATCAGACCCACAGCTACAGATACGCAGTATTTT. This rearrangement joins TRBV7-2 to TRBJ2-3; D not resolved. Deletions cut 5 bases from V and 3 bases from J, with 15 bases between. Germline CDR1 reads SGHTA; CDR2 reads FQGNSA. This CDR3 contains 15 residues.

The chain recombines TRBV6-5 with TRBJ2-7; TRBD1 matches 7 bases. With 6 bases clipped from V and 6 bases from J, the junction kept 8 bases outside the gene matches. The CDR3 covers 13 residues. Germline CDR1 and CDR2: MNHEY and SVGAGI. DNA of the CDR3: TGTGCCAGCAGCCACAGGGGAGTCCGCGAGCAGTACTTC. Translating it yields CASSHRGVREQYF.

The sample holds many counts of this clonotype. The V call is TRBV25-1, the J call TRBJ1-4, with 9 bases matching TRBD1. The V segment lost 5 bases and the J segment 8 bases; nucleotides outside the gene matches: 15. Germline CDR1 is MGHDK and CDR2 is SYGVNS. The CDR3 runs 17 residues. The CDR3 here is CASSRGQGTGWYEKLFF. The CDR3 DNA sequence: TGTGCCAGCAGTAGGGGACAGGGAACTGGATGGTACGAAAAACTGTTTTTT.

The genes are TRBV24-1 and TRBJ2-7, with 9 positions matching TRBD2. The V gene end was trimmed by 8 bases and the J gene end by 7 bases; junction bases not matched to a gene: 14. The CDR3 consists of 15 residues. The germline V gene has CDR1 KGHDR and CDR2 SFDVKD. The CDR3 here is CATKGPRTSEREQYF. Written as DNA, the CDR3 is TGTGCCACCAAAGGCCCGAGGACTAGCGAGCGAGAGCAGTACTTC.

Regarding this clonotype: A much larger clone differs by one base, so this may be a read error. V and J are TRBV27 and TRBJ1-2; D is perhaps TRBD1 (5 bases). Per the germline V gene, CDR1 is MNHEY and CDR2 is SMNVEV (reference sequence). This CDR3 comprises 13 residues. CDR3 protein: CASSPGAAYGCTF. CDR3 in DNA: TGTGCCAGCAGTCCCGGGGCGGCCTATGGCTGCACCTTC.

The chain joins TRBV7-9 to TRBJ2-6; 9 positions agree with TRBD1. Germline CDR1 reads SEHNR; CDR2 reads FQNEAQ (reference sequence). Losses at the gene ends were 5 bases for V and 7 bases for J; bases not matched to a gene: 15. This CDR3 contains 18 residues. Here the CDR3 reads CASSPRDRDLVYANVLTF. In DNA form, the CDR3 reads TGTGCCAGCAGCCCCCGGGACAGGGACCTCGTTTATGCCAACGTCCTGACTTTC.

Sample share makes this clonotype medium-sized. This chain uses TRBV9 with TRBJ1-1; D call uncertain. The CDR3 contains 13 residues. V dropped 4 bases and J dropped 2 bases, with 9 bases sitting between them. CDR1 and CDR2 from the germline V gene are SGDLS and YYNGEE. CDR3 region: CASSPRPNTEAFF. DNA for the CDR3: TGTGCCAGCAGCCCCCGCCCTAACACTGAAGCTTTCTTT.

In its sample, this clonotype was seen a few times. This chain uses TRBV7-8 with TRBJ2-5; D may be TRBD2 (5 bases). Germline V gene sequence: CDR1 SGHVS, CDR2 FQNEAQ. Trimming shortened V by 5 bases and J by 5 bases, and 15 bases separated the two germline ends. The CDR3 is 14 residues long. The CDR3 is CASSGPPTGETQYF. For the CDR3, the DNA is TGTGCCAGCAGCGGCCCCCCCACGGGGGAGACCCAGTACTTC.

A few counts support this clonotype. This chain links TRBV5-1 with TRBJ2-1; D gene ambiguous. Germline V gives CDR1 SGHRS, CDR2 YFSETQ. V gave up 0 bases and J gave up 8 bases, with 9 bases separating them. The CDR3 runs 13 residues. CDR3 region: CASSLAPGDEQFF. Written as DNA, the CDR3 is TGCGCCAGCAGCTTGGCCCCTGGTGATGAGCAGTTCTTC.

A few counts support this clonotype. An end of the junction does not agree with germline; a read error may underlie this. The rearrangement joins TRBV12-3 or TRBV12-4 to TRBJ2-5, with D perhaps assigned TRBD1 or TRBD2 (5 bases each). The CDR3 length is 16 residues. The CDR3: CASSPEWERGWETQYF. The CDR3 bases are TGCGCCAGCAGCCCAGAATGGGAGAGGGGCTGGGAGACCCAGTACTTC.

The rearrangement uses TRBV4-3 and TRBJ2-7, with TRBD2 matching 10 bases. Trimming took 0 bases from V and 2 from J; bases not matched to a gene: 4. CDR1 LGHNA and CDR2 YSLEER come from the germline V gene. The CDR3 sequence is 16 residues long. The CDR3 sequence is CASSQEILAGTYEQYF. The CDR3 DNA is TGCGCCAGCAGCCAAGAGATACTAGCGGGGACCTACGAGCAGTACTTC.

This clonotype was observed a handful of times. The gene calls are TRBV11-2 and TRBJ1-2, with 7 bases that match TRBD1. The germline CDR1 and CDR2 sequences are SGHAT and FQNNGV. V lost 3 bases to trimming and J lost 2 bases; unmatched junction nucleotides: 3. The CDR3 has 14 residues. This CDR3 reads CASSLTGSNYGYTF. CDR3 bases: TGTGCCAGCAGCTTGACAGGGAGCAACTATGGCTACACCTTC.

The table lists this clonotype with many counts. CDR3 sequence: CSAPDGSAYGYTF. As DNA, the CDR3 is TGCAGTGCCCCCGACGGGTCCGCCTATGGCTACACCTTC. This chain connects TRBV20-1 to TRBJ1-2; D remains ambiguous. CDR1 and CDR2 from the germline V gene are DFQATT and SNEGSKA (reference sequence). V was cut by 6 bases and J by 4 bases, with 15 bases left in between. The CDR3 has 13 residues.

The chain uses TRBV10-3 and TRBJ1-6; D uncertain. The CDR3 covers 12 residues. Germline V gives CDR1 ENHRY, CDR2 SYGVKD. Between the trimmed V and J ends, which lost 4 bases and 9 bases, there was a span of 7 bases. The CDR3 reads CAISVRGSPLHF. The DNA of the CDR3 is TGTGCCATCAGTGTTCGCGGTTCACCCCTCCACTTT.

This clonotype was recorded many times. CDR3 sequence: CSARRRTSGSDEQYF. In DNA, the CDR3 is TGCAGTGCTAGAAGAAGGACTAGCGGGAGCGACGAGCAGTACTTC. The V call is TRBV20-1, the J call TRBJ2-7, with 13 positions matching TRBD2. V lost 2 bases to trimming and J lost 5 bases; unmatched junction nucleotides: 6. The CDR3 consists of 15 residues. Germline CDR1 reads DFQATT; CDR2 reads SNEGSKA (reference sequence).

This chain joins TRBV15 and TRBJ1-5; D remains ambiguous. Germline CDR1 and CDR2: LNHNV and YYDKDF (reference sequence). This CDR3 spans 12 amino acids. Trimming took 0 bases from V and 6 from J, leaving 3 bases between them. The CDR3 nucleotides read TGTGCCACCAGCAGAGATGTTCAGCCCCAGCATTTT. It yields the protein CATSRDVQPQHF.

This clonotype was detected ten times or more. The rearrangement links TRBV7-2 to TRBJ1-2; the D is unclear. Trimming stripped 4 bases from V and 4 bases from J, with 19 bases between. The germline V gene has CDR1 SGHTA and CDR2 FQGNSA. CDR3 size: 16 residues. The CDR3 spells CASSSSSGASGYGYTF. The CDR3 DNA follows: TGTGCCAGCAGCTCCAGCTCCGGCGCATCTGGCTATGGCTACACCTTC.

This clonotype was recorded a few times. The chain combines TRBV7-2 with TRBJ1-2; 9 nucleotides align to TRBD1. The CDR3 is made up of 15 amino acids. J was trimmed by 2 bases and V by 2 bases; bases with no gene match: 3. Germline V gene lookup returns CDR1 SGHTA and CDR2 FQGNSA. The CDR3 protein is CASSLNRGLNYGYTF. CDR3 sequence (DNA): TGTGCCAGCAGCTTAAACAGGGGGCTAAACTATGGCTACACCTTC. The complete variable domain, with remaining parts taken from reference TRBV7-2 and TRBJ1-2, reads GAGVSQSPSNKVTEKGKDVELRCDPISGHTALYWYRQSLGQGLEFLIYFQGNSAPDKSGLPSDRFSAERTGGSVSTLTIQRTQQEDSAVYLCASSLNRGLNYGYTFGSGTRLTVV.

This clonotype was found a few times. The chain carries TRBV25-1 and TRBJ1-1, with 7 bases matching TRBD1. There are 14 residues in the CDR3. Germline V lookup: CDR1 MGHDK, CDR2 SYGVNS. The CDR3 region has the DNA TGTGCTAGCGGAGGGGGCGAATGGAACACTGAAGCTTTCTTT. This gives the protein CASGGGEWNTEAFF. The full variable domain, rest sourced from reference TRBV25-1 and TRBJ1-1, is EADIYQTPRYLVIGTGKKITLECSQTMGHDKMYWYQQDPGMELHLIHYSYGVNSTEKGDLSSESTVSRIRTEHFPLTLESARPSHTSQYLCASGGGEWNTEAFFGQGTRLTVV.

This chain uses TRBV10-3 with TRBJ2-2, with 7 bases fitting TRBD2. V lost 6 bases, J lost 4 bases, and 14 bases stayed unmatched. Germline V gene sequence: CDR1 ENHRY, CDR2 SYGVKD. This CDR3 is 17 amino acids long. CDR3: CAISLNAGRGGTGELFF. As DNA, the CDR3 is TGTGCCATCAGCCTAAATGCGGGCCGCGGGGGCACCGGGGAGCTGTTTTTT.

The V and J genes are TRBV30 and TRBJ1-1, with D perhaps matching TRBD1 (6 bases). The V gene lost 4 bases and the J gene lost 5 bases, with 14 bases spanning the gap. Germline CDR1 GTSNPN, CDR2 SVGIG (reference sequence). The CDR3 totals 13 residues. This CDR3 reads CAWNQQGVTEAFF. The CDR3 coding sequence is TGTGCCTGGAATCAACAGGGTGTGACTGAAGCTTTCTTT.

As DNA, the CDR3 is TGCAGTGCTAGCCGGGACACGAACACCGGGGAGCTGTTTTTT. Encoded protein: CSASRDTNTGELFF. This rearrangement joins TRBV20-1 to TRBJ2-2; tentative D call: TRBD1 (6 bases). V shed 3 bases and J shed 0 bases, with 8 bases lying between them. Per the germline V gene, CDR1 is DFQATT and CDR2 is SNEGSKA (reference sequence). CDR3 length: 14 amino acids.

The chain joins TRBV9 to TRBJ2-7; D is perhaps TRBD2 (5 bases). Germline CDR1 and CDR2: SGDLS and YYNGEE. This CDR3 spans 17 amino acids. Trimming removed 0 bases at V and 0 bases at J, with 16 bases between. CDR3 sequence: CASSVAYRTASSYEQYF. In DNA, the CDR3 is TGTGCCAGCAGCGTAGCTTATCGGACTGCAAGCTCCTACGAGCAGTACTTC.

This clonotype was observed at least ten times. V gene TRBV19 combines with J gene TRBJ1-2; possibly TRBD1 for D (6 bases). Trimming took off 7 bases at V and 5 bases at J, with 23 bases between the two ends. CDR1 and CDR2 (germline): LNHDA, SQIVND (reference sequence). The length of the CDR3 is 16 residues. The CDR3 protein is CASTGQGAGTHYGYTF. CDR3 sequence (DNA): TGTGCCAGTACGGGACAAGGGGCAGGAACCCATTATGGCTACACCTTC.